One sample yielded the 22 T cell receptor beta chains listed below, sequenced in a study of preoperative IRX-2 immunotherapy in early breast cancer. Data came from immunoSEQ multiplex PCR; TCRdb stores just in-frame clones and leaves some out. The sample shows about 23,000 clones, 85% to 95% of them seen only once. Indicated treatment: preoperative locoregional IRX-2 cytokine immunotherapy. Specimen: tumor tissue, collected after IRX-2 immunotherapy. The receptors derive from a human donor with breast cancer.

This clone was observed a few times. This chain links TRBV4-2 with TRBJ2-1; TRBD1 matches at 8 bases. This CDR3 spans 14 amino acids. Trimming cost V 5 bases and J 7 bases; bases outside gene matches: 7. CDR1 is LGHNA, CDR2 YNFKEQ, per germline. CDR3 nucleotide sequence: TGTGCCAGCAGCTCCACAGGGGGGTGGAATGAGCAGTTCTTC. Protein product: CASSSTGGWNEQFF.

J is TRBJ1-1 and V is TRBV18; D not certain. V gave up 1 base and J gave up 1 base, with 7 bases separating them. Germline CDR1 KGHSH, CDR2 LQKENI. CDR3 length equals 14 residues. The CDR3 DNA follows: TGTGCCAGCTCACCACGAGCGGGGAACACTGAAGCTTTCTTT. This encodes CASSPRAGNTEAFF.

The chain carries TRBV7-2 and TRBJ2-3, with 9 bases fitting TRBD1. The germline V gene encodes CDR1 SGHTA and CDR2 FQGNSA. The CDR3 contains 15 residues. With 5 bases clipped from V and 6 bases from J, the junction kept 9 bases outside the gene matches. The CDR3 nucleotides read TGTGCCAGCAGCGTGCGGACAGGGGCAAGGGATACGCAGTATTTT. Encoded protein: CASSVRTGARDTQYF.

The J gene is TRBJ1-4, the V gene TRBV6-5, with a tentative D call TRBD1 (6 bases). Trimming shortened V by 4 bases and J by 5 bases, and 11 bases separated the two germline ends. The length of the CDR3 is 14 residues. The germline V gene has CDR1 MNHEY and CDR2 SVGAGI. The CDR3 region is CASSWSRGNEKLFF. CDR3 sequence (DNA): TGTGCCAGCAGTTGGAGTAGGGGGAATGAAAAACTGTTTTTT.

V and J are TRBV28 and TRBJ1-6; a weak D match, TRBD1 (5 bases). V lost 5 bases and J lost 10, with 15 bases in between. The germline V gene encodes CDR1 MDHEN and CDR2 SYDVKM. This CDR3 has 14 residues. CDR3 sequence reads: CASSVGLGGSPLHF. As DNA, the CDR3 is TGTGCCAGCAGTGTGGGACTGGGAGGCTCACCCCTCCACTTT.

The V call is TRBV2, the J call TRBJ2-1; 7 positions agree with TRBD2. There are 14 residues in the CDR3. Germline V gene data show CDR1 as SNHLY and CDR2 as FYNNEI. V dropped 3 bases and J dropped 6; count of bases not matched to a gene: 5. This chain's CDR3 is CASSERESPNEQFF. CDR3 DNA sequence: TGTGCCAGCAGTGAGCGGGAGTCCCCCAATGAGCAGTTCTTC.

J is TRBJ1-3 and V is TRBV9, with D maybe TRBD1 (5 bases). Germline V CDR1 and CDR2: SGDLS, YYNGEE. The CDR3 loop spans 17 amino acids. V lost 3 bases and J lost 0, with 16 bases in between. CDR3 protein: CASSALGDPDSGNTIYF. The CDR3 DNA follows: TGTGCCAGCAGCGCCCTAGGGGACCCAGACTCTGGAAACACCATATATTTT.

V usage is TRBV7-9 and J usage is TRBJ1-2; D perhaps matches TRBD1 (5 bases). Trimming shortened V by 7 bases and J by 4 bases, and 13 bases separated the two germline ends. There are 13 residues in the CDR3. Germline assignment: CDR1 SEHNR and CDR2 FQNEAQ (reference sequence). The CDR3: CASTPGTPYGYTF. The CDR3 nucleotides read TGTGCCAGCACCCCAGGGACTCCCTATGGCTACACCTTC. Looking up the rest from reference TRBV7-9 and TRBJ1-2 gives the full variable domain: DTGVSQNPRHKITKRGQNVTFRCDPISEHNRLYWYRQTLGQGPEFLTYFQNEAQLEKSRLLSDRFSAERPKGSFSTLEIQRTEQGDSAMYLCASTPGTPYGYTFGSGTRLTVV.

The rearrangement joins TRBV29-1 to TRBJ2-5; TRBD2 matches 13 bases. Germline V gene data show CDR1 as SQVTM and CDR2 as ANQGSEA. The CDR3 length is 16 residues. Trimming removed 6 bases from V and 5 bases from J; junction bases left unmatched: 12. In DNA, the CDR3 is TGCAGCGTCCTATTGACTAGCGGGAGGTTGGGGGAGACCCAGTACTTC. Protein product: CSVLLTSGRLGETQYF.

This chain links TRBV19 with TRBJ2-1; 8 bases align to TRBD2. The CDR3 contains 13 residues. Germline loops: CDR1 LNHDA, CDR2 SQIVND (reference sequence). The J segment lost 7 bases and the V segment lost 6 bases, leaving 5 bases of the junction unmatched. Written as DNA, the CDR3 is TGTGCCAGTAGCAAGACTAGCGAGAATGAGCAGTTCTTC. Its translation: CASSKTSENEQFF.

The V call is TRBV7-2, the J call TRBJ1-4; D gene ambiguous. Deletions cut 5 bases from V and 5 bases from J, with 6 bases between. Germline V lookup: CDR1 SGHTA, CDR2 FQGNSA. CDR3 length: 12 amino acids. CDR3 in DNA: TGTGCCAGCAGCCCTATAAATGAAAAACTGTTTTTT. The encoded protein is CASSPINEKLFF.

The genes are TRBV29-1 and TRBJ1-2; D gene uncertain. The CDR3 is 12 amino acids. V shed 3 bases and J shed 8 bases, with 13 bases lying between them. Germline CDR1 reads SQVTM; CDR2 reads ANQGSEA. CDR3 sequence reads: CSVDPVAEGYTF. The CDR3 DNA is TGCAGCGTTGACCCTGTGGCGGAGGGCTACACCTTC.

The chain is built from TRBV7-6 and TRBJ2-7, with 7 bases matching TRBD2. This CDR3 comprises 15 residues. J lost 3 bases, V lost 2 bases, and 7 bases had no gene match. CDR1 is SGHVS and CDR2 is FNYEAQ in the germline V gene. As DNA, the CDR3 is TGTGCCAGCAGCTTACAAAGCGGGGCGAACTACGAGCAGTACTTC. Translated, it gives CASSLQSGANYEQYF.

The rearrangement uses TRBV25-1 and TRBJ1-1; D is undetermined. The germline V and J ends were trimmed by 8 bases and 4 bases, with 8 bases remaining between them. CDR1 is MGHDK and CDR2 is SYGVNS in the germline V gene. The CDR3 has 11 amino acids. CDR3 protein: CASGWGTEAFF. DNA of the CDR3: TGTGCCAGCGGGTGGGGCACTGAAGCTTTCTTT.

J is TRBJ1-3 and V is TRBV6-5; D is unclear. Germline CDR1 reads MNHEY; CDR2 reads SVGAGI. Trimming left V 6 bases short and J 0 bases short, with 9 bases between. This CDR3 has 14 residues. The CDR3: CASRSWGSGNTIYF. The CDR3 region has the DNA TGTGCCAGCAGGTCATGGGGCTCTGGAAACACCATATATTTT.

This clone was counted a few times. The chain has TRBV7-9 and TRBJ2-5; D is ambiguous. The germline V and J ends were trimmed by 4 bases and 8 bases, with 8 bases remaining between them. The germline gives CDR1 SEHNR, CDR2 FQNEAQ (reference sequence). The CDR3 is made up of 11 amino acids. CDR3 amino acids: CASSSPDTQYF. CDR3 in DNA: TGTGCCAGCAGCTCCCCCGACACCCAGTACTTC.

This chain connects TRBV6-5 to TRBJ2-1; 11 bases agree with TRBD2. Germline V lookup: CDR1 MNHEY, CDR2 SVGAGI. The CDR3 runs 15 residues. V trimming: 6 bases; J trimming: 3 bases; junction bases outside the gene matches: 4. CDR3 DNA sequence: TGTGCCAGCAGCCTGACTAGCGGGGACTACAATGAGCAGTTCTTC. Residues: CASSLTSGDYNEQFF.

The CDR3 loop reads CASSFNLGTGHAGYTF. CDR3 sequence (DNA): TGTGCCAGCAGCTTTAACCTCGGGACAGGGCATGCGGGCTACACCTTC. This chain links TRBV5-4 with TRBJ1-2; 9 positions agree with TRBD1. There are 16 residues in the CDR3. Trimming at V came to 2 bases and at J to 8 bases, leaving 13 bases not matched to a gene. Germline V gene data show CDR1 as SGHNT and CDR2 as YYREEE (reference sequence).

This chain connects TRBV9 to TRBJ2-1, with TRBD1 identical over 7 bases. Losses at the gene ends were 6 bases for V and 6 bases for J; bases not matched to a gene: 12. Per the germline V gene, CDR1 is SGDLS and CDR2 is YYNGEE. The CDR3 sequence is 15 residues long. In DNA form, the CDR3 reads TGTGCCAGCAAAAACCCGACAGGGAATGGCAATGAGCAGTTCTTC. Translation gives CASKNPTGNGNEQFF.

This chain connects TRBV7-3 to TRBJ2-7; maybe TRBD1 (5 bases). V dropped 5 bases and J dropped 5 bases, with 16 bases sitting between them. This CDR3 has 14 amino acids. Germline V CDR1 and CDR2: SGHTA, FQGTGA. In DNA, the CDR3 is TGTGCCAGCAGCCGCGTTAGCAGGGTTAACGAGCAGTACTTC. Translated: CASSRVSRVNEQYF.

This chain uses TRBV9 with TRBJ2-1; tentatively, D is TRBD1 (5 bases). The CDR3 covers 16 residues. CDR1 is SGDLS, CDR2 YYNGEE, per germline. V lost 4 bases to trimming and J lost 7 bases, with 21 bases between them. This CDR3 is CASSPRVPGARNEQFF. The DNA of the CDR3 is TGTGCCAGCAGCCCTCGGGTTCCTGGGGCCAGGAATGAGCAGTTCTTC.

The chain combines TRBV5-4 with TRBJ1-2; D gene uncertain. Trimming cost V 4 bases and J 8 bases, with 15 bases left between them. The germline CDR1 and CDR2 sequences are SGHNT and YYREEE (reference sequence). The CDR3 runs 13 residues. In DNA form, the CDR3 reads TGTGCCAGCAGCCTGCTACCTGAACGGGGCTACACCTTC. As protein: CASSLLPERGYTF.